This T cell receptor (beta chain) was sequenced in a study of cytomegalovirus exposure and HLA in healthy donors. Vbeta (60) and Jbeta (13) primers were used in the PCR. Some clones are missing from TCRdb's copy, which holds only in-frame ones; the method was immunoSEQ multiplex PCR. The profile shows 150,000 to 200,000 clones, over 75% of them singletons. This receptor was obtained from a woman in her thirties in good health and CMV-seronegative. The sample consisted of PBMCs.

The CDR3 sequence: CASSLGQGASKSYNEQFF. The CDR3 DNA follows: TGTGCCAGCAGTTTGGGACAGGGGGCGTCAAAATCCTACAATGAGCAGTTCTTC. The chain joins TRBV27 to TRBJ2-1; 12 bases agree with TRBD1. The V gene end was trimmed by 3 bases and the J gene end by 1 base; junction bases not matched to a gene: 7. There are 18 residues in the CDR3. CDR1 and CDR2 from the germline V gene are MNHEY and SMNVEV (reference sequence).